This TCR beta chain was sequenced for a study of cytomegalovirus exposure and HLA in healthy donors. The PCR made use of 60 Vbeta and 13 Jbeta primers. Using immunoSEQ multiplex PCR, the repertoire was profiled, and TCRdb retains in-frame clones only, with some absent. The sample records about 110,000 clones, more than 60% being singletons. The CDR3 contains 14 residues. Germline V gives CDR1 SGHRS, CDR2 YFSETQ. The chain recombines TRBV5-1 with TRBJ2-5; D gene uncertain. Gene TRBJ2-7 matches the end of the DNA better, so the J call may be wrong. This TCR derives from a man aged 35-49 years in good health and CMV-seronegative. Specimen: PBMCs. The CDR3 DNA reads as TGCGCCAGCAGCTTCGTACAGAGCCCCTACGAGCAGTACTTC. As protein: CASSFVQSPYEQYF.